Listed here are 30 T cell receptor beta chains from one sample, sequenced in a study of identical twins' blood T cells. TCRdb re-called the 5' RACE reads with MiXCR, one entry per CDR3 protein. The sample shows hundreds of thousands of distinct CDR3 sequences, roughly 28% of them seen only once. Sequences were obtained from PBMCs. These receptors were collected from a woman aged 18 to 50 in good health.

This clonotype was seen a few times. The chain employs TRBV5-6 and TRBJ2-1; the D gene is possibly TRBD2 (6 bases). Germline CDR1 and CDR2: SGHDT and YYEEEE. The CDR3 has 12 residues. V dropped 3 bases and J dropped 8 bases, with 9 bases sitting between them. CDR3 residues: CASSWGVYEQFF. As DNA, the CDR3 is TGTGCCAGCAGCTGGGGGGTCTATGAGCAGTTCTTC.

This clonotype was detected many times. The chain recombines TRBV11-2 with TRBJ2-7; 13 bases align to TRBD2. J was trimmed by 2 bases and V by 6 bases; bases with no gene match: 10. Germline-derived CDR1 and CDR2 are SGHAT and FQNNGV. The CDR3 sequence is 17 residues long. In DNA, the CDR3 is TGTGCCAGCAGACAACTAGCGGGAGGGATTGGAACCTACGAGCAGTACTTC. As protein: CASRQLAGGIGTYEQYF.

This clonotype occurred a few times. The CDR3 sequence: CASKNPGSTDTQYF. CDR3 bases: TGTGCCAGCAAGAACCCCGGGAGCACAGATACGCAGTATTTT. The chain uses TRBV7-9 and TRBJ2-3; D unclear. The germline gives CDR1 SEHNR, CDR2 FQNEAQ (reference sequence). The CDR3 sequence is 14 residues long. Trimming removed 7 bases from V and 0 bases from J, with 11 bases in between. The full variable domain, in which reference TRBV7-9 and TRBJ2-3 provide the parts outside the CDR3, is DTGVSQNPRHKITKRGQNVTFRCDPISEHNRLYWYRQTLGQGPEFLTYFQNEAQLEKSRLLSDRFSAERPKGSFSTLEIQRTEQGDSAMYLCASKNPGSTDTQYFGPGTRLTVL.

This clonotype was detected ten times or more. The DNA for the CDR3 is TGTGCCAGCAGTTTTGGACAGGGCTACGAGCAGTACTTC. Translated: CASSFGQGYEQYF. This chain uses TRBV28 with TRBJ2-7, with 8 bases lining up with TRBD1. V trimming: 3 bases; J trimming: 3 bases; junction bases outside the gene matches: 1. This CDR3 comprises 13 residues. Germline V gives CDR1 MDHEN, CDR2 SYDVKM. Using reference TRBV28 and TRBJ2-7 for the parts outside the CDR3, the full variable domain is DVKVTQSSRYLVKRTGEKVFLECVQDMDHENMFWYRQDPGLGLRLIYFSYDVKMKEKGDIPEGYSVSREKKERFSLILESASTNQTSMYLCASSFGQGYEQYFGPGTRLTVT.

In its sample, this clonotype was seen a few times. V and J are TRBV10-3 and TRBJ1-5, with D uncertain. Trimming took off 4 bases at V and 4 bases at J, with 8 bases between the two ends. The CDR3 sequence is 13 residues long. Germline V gene sequence: CDR1 ENHRY, CDR2 SYGVKD. The CDR3 sequence is CAISVGGNQPQHF. The CDR3 DNA reads as TGTGCCATCAGTGTTGGAGGGAATCAGCCCCAGCATTTT.

The chain links TRBV7-9 to TRBJ2-5; D is uncertain. Per germline, CDR1 SEHNR and CDR2 FQNEAQ (reference sequence). Trimming left V 1 base short and J 1 base short, with 7 bases between. The CDR3 covers 14 residues. CDR3 sequence reads: CASSLVTAQETQYF. The CDR3 DNA follows: TGTGCCAGCAGCTTAGTAACAGCCCAAGAGACCCAGTACTTC. Full variable domain (missing parts from reference TRBV7-9 and TRBJ2-5): DTGVSQNPRHKITKRGQNVTFRCDPISEHNRLYWYRQTLGQGPEFLTYFQNEAQLEKSRLLSDRFSAERPKGSFSTLEIQRTEQGDSAMYLCASSLVTAQETQYFGPGTRLLVL.

The chain uses TRBV9 and TRBJ1-5; no clear D. This CDR3 is 13 amino acids long. Germline CDR1 and CDR2: SGDLS and YYNGEE. Trimming pared 4 bases from V and 3 bases from J, leaving 8 bases between. This CDR3 is CASSTSPNQPQHF. The CDR3 coding sequence is TGTGCCAGCAGCACCTCCCCCAATCAGCCCCAGCATTTT.

On this clonotype itself: At one of its ends the junction is not consistent with the germline gene, which may arise from a read error. The chain carries TRBV4-3 and TRBJ1-2; D gene uncertain. The CDR3 runs 13 residues. The V gene's germline CDR1 is LGHNA and CDR2 YSLEER. CDR3 coding DNA: TGCGCCAGCAACCAAGATGGGGATTATGGCTACACCTTC. Protein: CASNQDGDYGYTF.

V gene TRBV6-6 combines with J gene TRBJ2-1; D is undetermined. Germline V lookup: CDR1 MNHNY, CDR2 SVGAGI (reference sequence). The V gene lost 2 bases and the J gene lost 2 bases, with 7 bases spanning the gap. The CDR3 loop spans 14 amino acids. As DNA, the CDR3 is TGTGCCAGCAGTTACGGGTACACCTACAATGAGCAGTTCTTC. It codes for CASSYGYTYNEQFF.

In this sample, this clonotype turned up a few times. This rearrangement joins TRBV7-2 to TRBJ2-7, with unresolved D. V lost 5 bases to trimming and J lost 3 bases, with 5 bases between them. This CDR3 spans 11 amino acids. Germline V lookup: CDR1 SGHTA, CDR2 FQGNSA. The CDR3 DNA is TGTGCCAGCAGCAACCGCTACGAGCAGTACTTC. It codes for CASSNRYEQYF.

In this sample, this clonotype turned up a few times. The chain links TRBV6-1 to TRBJ1-2, with a possible D match to TRBD1 (5 bases). Trimming cost V 0 bases and J 4 bases, with 12 bases left between them. The CDR3 has 15 residues. The germline CDR1 and CDR2 sequences are MNHNS and SASEGT. The CDR3 reads CASSEALQGTYGYTF. The CDR3 DNA follows: TGTGCCAGCAGTGAAGCGCTCCAGGGTACCTATGGCTACACCTTC.

As to this clonotype: The junction shows a germline mismatch at one end, possibly a read error. The chain has TRBV6-5 and TRBJ1-2; no firm D call. This CDR3 region has 13 residues. Germline loops: CDR1 MNHEY, CDR2 SVGAGI. For the CDR3, the DNA is TGTGCCGGCAGTTTGGCCTTAGGATATGGCTACACCTTC. It translates to CAGSLALGYGYTF.

This clonotype is medium-sized. DNA for the CDR3: TGTGCCAGCAGTGACTCTAGCGGGAGGGCCACAGATACGCAGTATTTT. Translating gives CASSDSSGRATDTQYF. The chain recombines TRBV6-4 with TRBJ2-3; 11 nucleotides line up with TRBD2. The junction had 1 base not matched to a gene; V was cut back by 0 bases and J by 2 bases. This CDR3 contains 16 residues. Germline V gene sequence: CDR1 MRHNA, CDR2 SNTAGT.

Comment on this clonotype: The germline gene is not matched at one end of the junction; a read error may be the cause. The gene calls are TRBV20-1 and TRBJ2-7; D is possibly TRBD1 (6 bases). From germline, CDR1 is DFQATT and CDR2 SNEGSKA (reference sequence). The CDR3 sequence is 15 residues long. CDR3 loop: CSARALTDSSYERYF. In DNA form, the CDR3 reads TGCAGTGCTAGAGCCTTGACGGACAGCTCCTACGAGCGGTACTTC.

This clonotype was recorded a few times. The CDR3 loop is CASSDWGDEQYF. For the CDR3, the DNA is TGTGCCAGCAGTGACTGGGGCGACGAGCAGTACTTC. The chain recombines TRBV2 with TRBJ2-7, with D possibly matching TRBD1 (5 bases). This CDR3 is built from 12 residues. Germline values: CDR1 SNHLY, CDR2 FYNNEI. V lost 3 bases, J lost 5 bases, and 8 bases lay in between.

This clonotype was counted only a few times. The chain uses TRBV7-9 and TRBJ2-2; TRBD2 matches 10 bases. The V and J ends lost 4 bases and 3 bases, in that order; junction bases with no gene match: 2. The germline CDR1 and CDR2 sequences are SEHNR and FQNEAQ (reference sequence). The CDR3 spans 15 residues. CDR3 residues: CASSSLAGDTGELFF. Written as DNA, the CDR3 is TGTGCCAGCAGCTCCCTAGCGGGGGACACCGGGGAGCTGTTTTTT.

This clonotype was seen more than once but under ten times. The gene calls are TRBV2 and TRBJ1-1; D gene ambiguous. There are 16 residues in the CDR3. CDR1 and CDR2 (germline): SNHLY, FYNNEI. V lost 2 bases, J lost 0 bases, and 13 bases lay in between. CDR3 protein: CASSEISGRLNTEAFF. The CDR3 bases are TGTGCCAGCAGTGAAATAAGTGGCAGACTGAACACTGAAGCTTTCTTT. Full variable domain (rest looked up from reference TRBV2 and TRBJ1-1): EPEVTQTPSHQVTQMGQEVILRCVPISNHLYFYWYRQILGQKVEFLVSFYNNEISEKSEIFDDQFSVERPDGSNFTLKIRSTKLEDSAMYFCASSEISGRLNTEAFFGQGTRLTVV.

The gene calls are TRBV7-2 and TRBJ2-4; D is unresolved. CDR3 length: 16 residues. Germline V gives CDR1 SGHTA, CDR2 FQGNSA. Trimming cost V 1 base and J 4 bases, with 14 bases left between them. The CDR3 protein is CASSLGVLGVKNIQYF. CDR3 DNA sequence: TGTGCCAGCAGCTTAGGAGTTTTGGGCGTAAAAAACATTCAGTACTTC.

This clonotype was observed many times. The chain links TRBV14 to TRBJ1-1, with TRBD1 as a possible D gene (6 bases). The CDR3 covers 15 residues. The V end was cut by 3 bases, the J end by 2 bases, with 13 bases between. Per the germline V gene, CDR1 is SGHDN and CDR2 is FVKESK. CDR3 sequence (DNA): TGTGCCAGCAGCCACCCGGACAGCTTAAACACTGAAGCTTTCTTT. It translates to CASSHPDSLNTEAFF.

This clonotype was observed a handful of times. The rearrangement joins TRBV29-1 to TRBJ2-1; TRBD1 might be the D (6 bases). The germline V gene has CDR1 SQVTM and CDR2 ANQGSEA. Trimming cost V 7 bases and J 8 bases, with 12 bases left between them. The CDR3 spans 11 residues. DNA for the CDR3: TGCAGCGCTAGGACAGCGGATGAGCAGTTCTTC. It yields the protein CSARTADEQFF.

This chain links TRBV20-1 with TRBJ2-2; 8 bases match TRBD1. The CDR3 is made up of 14 amino acids. The V and J ends lost 6 bases and 6 bases, in that order; junction bases with no gene match: 9. Germline V lookup: CDR1 DFQATT, CDR2 SNEGSKA (reference sequence). CDR3 sequence: CSAEDRVFSGELFF. CDR3 in DNA: TGCAGTGCCGAGGACAGGGTCTTTTCCGGGGAGCTGTTTTTT.

Notes on this clonotype: Possible read error: a much larger clone is one base away. The chain couples TRBV11-2 to TRBJ1-5, with D unclear. The V gene's germline CDR1 is SGHAT and CDR2 FQNNGV. The CDR3 contains 15 residues. Written as DNA, the CDR3 is TGTGCCATCAGCTTAGACGCGGGCGGAGGGCAGCCCCAGCATTTT. This encodes CAISLDAGGGQPQHF.

The chain recombines TRBV20-1 with TRBJ2-3; perhaps D is TRBD1 or TRBD2 (6 bases each). The germline CDR1 and CDR2 sequences are DFQATT and SNEGSKA (reference sequence). This CDR3 is built from 15 residues. Trimming left V 1 base short and J 2 bases short, with 13 bases between. CDR3 residues: CSARVPRGPTDTQYF. In DNA form, the CDR3 reads TGCAGTGCTAGAGTCCCCCGGGGGCCCACAGATACGCAGTATTTT.

This clonotype is a singleton in its sample. The J gene is TRBJ2-1, the V gene TRBV19, with 9 bases fitting TRBD1. V gave up 6 bases and J gave up 3 bases; unmatched junction bases: 6. Looked up from germline, CDR1 is LNHDA and CDR2 is SQIVND (reference sequence). The CDR3 is made up of 15 amino acids. The DNA for the CDR3 is TGTGCCAGTAGATTTGGGACAGGGATCTACAATGAGCAGTTCTTC. This encodes CASRFGTGIYNEQFF.

The CDR3 nucleotides are TGTGCCAGCACCACTGGCGACGGTAGCTCCTATAATTCACCCCTCCACTTT. This gives the protein CASTTGDGSSYNSPLHF. The chain links TRBV7-9 to TRBJ1-6, with D unclear. Germline V lookup: CDR1 SEHNR, CDR2 FQNEAQ (reference sequence). This CDR3 has 17 residues. V was cut by 7 bases and J by 0 bases, with 16 bases left in between.

Here the CDR3 DNA reads TGTGCCAGTACCCAAACGACAGGTTACAATGAGCAGTTCTTC. Translated: CASTQTTGYNEQFF. This chain links TRBV19 with TRBJ2-1; perhaps TRBD1 as D (6 bases). From germline, CDR1 is LNHDA and CDR2 SQIVND (reference sequence). Trimming left V 7 bases short and J 4 bases short, with 14 bases between. The CDR3 sequence is 14 residues long.

This clonotype showed up just a few times. The genes are TRBV3-1 and TRBJ2-2; D is uncertain. V gave up 3 bases and J gave up 2 bases, with 16 bases separating them. This CDR3 spans 17 amino acids. CDR1 is LGHDT, CDR2 YNNKEL, per germline (reference sequence). The CDR3 spells CASSHRRTGINTGELFF. In nucleotides, the CDR3 is TGTGCCAGCAGCCACCGTCGGACGGGCATCAACACCGGGGAGCTGTTTTTT.

The chain couples TRBV7-2 to TRBJ1-1; D is ambiguous. This CDR3 comprises 15 residues. V lost 1 base and J lost 4, with 13 bases in between. CDR1 SGHTA and CDR2 FQGNSA come from the germline V gene. CDR3 sequence (DNA): TGTGCCAGCAGCTTAGAAGTCCGCCAAGCCACTGAAGCTTTCTTT. It translates to CASSLEVRQATEAFF.

This clonotype appeared a few times. V and J are TRBV7-2 and TRBJ1-5; no definite D call. V lost 5 bases, J lost 0 bases, and 11 bases lay in between. Germline V gene data show CDR1 as SGHTA and CDR2 as FQGNSA. The CDR3 contains 15 residues. The CDR3 DNA is TGTGCCAGCAGCCGGACCCCTCATAGCAATCAGCCCCAGCATTTT. It encodes CASSRTPHSNQPQHF.

In this sample, this clonotype turned up many times. This CDR3 reads CAMTGGFNNEQFF. The CDR3 bases are TGCGCCATGACAGGGGGCTTCAACAATGAGCAGTTCTTC. This rearrangement joins TRBV20-1 to TRBJ2-1; TRBD1 matches 10 bases. CDR1 is DFQATT, CDR2 SNEGSKA, per germline (reference sequence). The CDR3 runs to 13 residues.